One sample yielded the 14 T cell receptor beta chains listed below, sequenced in a study of siplizumab effects on memory and regulatory T cells. Only in-frame clones appear in the TCRdb table, and some are missing; sequencing was by immunoSEQ multiplex PCR. This table holds 80,000 to 130,000 clones, approximately 91% found once. Sequenced: CD4+ T cells sorted from blood. Source of these receptors: a human donor in good health. Some clones in this sample may be carry-over from other donors' samples.

The chain is built from TRBV19 and TRBJ2-7, with D tentatively TRBD1 or TRBD2 (5 bases each). V was cut by 10 bases and J by 6 bases, with 19 bases left in between. The CDR3 is 13 residues long. CDR1 and CDR2 (germline): LNHDA, SQIVND (reference sequence). The chain's CDR3 is CATGDPGRGEQYF. The CDR3 coding sequence is TGTGCCACCGGGGACCCAGGGAGAGGCGAGCAGTACTTC. The full variable domain, in which reference TRBV19 and TRBJ2-7 provide the parts outside the CDR3, is DGGITQSPKYLFRKEGQNVTLSCEQNLNHDAMYWYRQDPGQGLRLIYYSQIVNDFQKGDIAEGYSVSREKKESFPLTVTSAQKNPTAFYLCATGDPGRGEQYFGPGTRLTVT.

Only a few counts were recorded for this clone. V and J are TRBV18 and TRBJ1-2; 9 nucleotides line up with TRBD1. CDR1 is KGHSH, CDR2 LQKENI, per germline. CDR3 length: 16 residues. V shed 3 bases, J shed 2 bases, and the junction held 7 bases outside the gene matches. The DNA for the CDR3 is TGTGCCAGCTCACCGGGACAGGGTTTTAGAAACTATGGCTACACCTTC. As protein: CASSPGQGFRNYGYTF.

This chain uses TRBV28 with TRBJ2-7; 9 bases match TRBD1. Per the germline V gene, CDR1 is MDHEN and CDR2 is SYDVKM. The junction had 11 bases not matched to a gene; V was cut back by 7 bases and J by 7 bases. The CDR3 has 14 residues. CDR3 amino acids: CASNTGTGLQEQYF. Written as DNA, the CDR3 is TGTGCCAGCAACACCGGGACAGGGTTACAAGAGCAGTACTTC.

The chain links TRBV5-6 to TRBJ2-6; 8 bases agree with TRBD2. Germline V gene lookup returns CDR1 SGHDT and CDR2 YYEEEE. This CDR3 has 16 amino acids. The junction had 2 bases not matched to a gene; V was cut back by 3 bases and J by 0 bases. The CDR3 spells CASSSSGSSGANVLTF. CDR3 in DNA: TGTGCCAGCAGCTCGAGCGGGAGCTCTGGGGCCAACGTCCTGACTTTC.

The sample holds one count of this clone. The J gene is TRBJ2-5, the V gene TRBV19; perhaps TRBD1 as D (6 bases). V was clipped by 4 bases and J by 5 bases, with 11 bases between them. The CDR3 covers 13 residues. Germline CDR1 LNHDA, CDR2 SQIVND (reference sequence). In nucleotides, the CDR3 is TGTGCCAGTAGTACAGGGGTGGTGGAGACCCAGTACTTC. Encoded protein: CASSTGVVETQYF. Full variable domain (rest looked up from reference TRBV19 and TRBJ2-5): DGGITQSPKYLFRKEGQNVTLSCEQNLNHDAMYWYRQDPGQGLRLIYYSQIVNDFQKGDIAEGYSVSREKKESFPLTVTSAQKNPTAFYLCASSTGVVETQYFGPGTRLLVL.

The V gene is TRBV5-5, the J gene TRBJ2-5; weak D call: TRBD2 (6 bases). V lost 1 base and J 5 bases, leaving 15 bases between the germline ends. CDR1 SGHKS and CDR2 YYEKEE come from the germline V gene (reference sequence). This CDR3 comprises 15 residues. The CDR3 bases are TGTGCCAGCAGCTTGAAGCGCCGCGGGGTTGAGACCCAGTACTTC. Translated, it gives CASSLKRRGVETQYF.

The V gene is TRBV6-1, the J gene TRBJ1-5; no clear D. CDR3 size: 15 residues. Germline lookup yields CDR1 MNHNS and CDR2 SASEGT. V was shortened by 2 bases and J by 3 bases, with 11 bases between the two germline ends. The CDR3 coding sequence is TGTGCCAGCAGTGAAAGCTTCGGGAACAATCAGCCCCAGCATTTT. This translates into CASSESFGNNQPQHF.

V and J are TRBV7-2 and TRBJ1-2; weak D call: TRBD1 (5 bases). This CDR3 is built from 14 residues. Per germline, CDR1 SGHTA and CDR2 FQGNSA. V was clipped by 5 bases and J by 5 bases, with 15 bases between them. DNA of the CDR3: TGTGCCAGCAGCGGGACTAGGGCCTCTTATGGCTACACCTTC. Amino acids: CASSGTRASYGYTF.

The V gene is TRBV7-3, the J gene TRBJ2-7; 12 positions agree with TRBD2. After removal of 5 bases from V and 2 bases from J, the junction contained 7 bases not matched to a gene. The CDR3 has 16 residues. Germline loops: CDR1 SGHTA, CDR2 FQGTGA. The CDR3 region has the DNA TGTGCCAGCAGCCCTCTAGCGGGAGGGCCCCCCTACGAGCAGTACTTC. Encoded protein: CASSPLAGGPPYEQYF. Full variable domain (remainder filled in from reference TRBV7-3 and TRBJ2-7): GAGVSQTPSNKVTEKGKYVELRCDPISGHTALYWYRQSLGQGPEFLIYFQGTGAADDSGLPNDRFFAVRPEGSVSTLKIQRTERGDSAVYLCASSPLAGGPPYEQYFGPGTRLTVT.

This chain connects TRBV7-9 to TRBJ2-7, with D maybe TRBD2 (6 bases). This CDR3 has 17 residues. Trimming removed 4 bases from V and 3 bases from J, with 22 bases in between. Germline V gene lookup returns CDR1 SEHNR and CDR2 FQNEAQ (reference sequence). The CDR3: CASSSPEEGSAYYEQYF. CDR3 bases: TGTGCCAGCAGCTCCCCCGAGGAGGGTTCCGCTTACTACGAGCAGTACTTC.

The chain joins TRBV5-1 to TRBJ2-3; perhaps TRBD2 as D (6 bases). Germline V gene data show CDR1 as SGHRS and CDR2 as YFSETQ. Trimming left V 0 bases short and J 0 bases short, with 14 bases between. This CDR3 spans 17 amino acids. CDR3 nucleotide sequence: TGCGCCAGCAGCTTGGCCCAAGCGGGCTTAAGCACAGATACGCAGTATTTT. As protein: CASSLAQAGLSTDTQYF.

The genes are TRBV5-1 and TRBJ2-3; D gene unclear. V was shortened by 1 base and J by 0 bases, with 6 bases between the two germline ends. CDR3 length: 14 residues. Germline CDR1 is SGHRS and CDR2 is YFSETQ. The CDR3, as DNA: TGCGCCAGCAGCTTGTTGCAGAGCACAGATACGCAGTATTTT. This gives the protein CASSLLQSTDTQYF.

The chain carries TRBV6-1 and TRBJ2-6; D is uncertain. Germline V CDR1 and CDR2: MNHNS, SASEGT. The CDR3 extends over 19 amino acids. V was pared by 4 bases and J by 0 bases, with 19 bases between. CDR3 DNA sequence: TGTGCCAGCAGTGGTCACGGACGGAACTTAGACTCTGGGGCCAACGTCCTGACTTTC. This encodes CASSGHGRNLDSGANVLTF.

The J gene is TRBJ1-2, the V gene TRBV5-5, with a tentative D call TRBD1 (6 bases). Germline CDR1 reads SGHKS; CDR2 reads YYEKEE (reference sequence). V lost 2 bases to trimming and J lost 8 bases, with 13 bases between them. CDR3 length equals 13 residues. CDR3 sequence: CASSLQGKKGYTF. DNA of the CDR3: TGTGCCAGCAGCTTACAGGGAAAAAAGGGCTACACCTTC.